What follows is one T cell receptor beta chain and its context. These data originate in a study of CD8 T cells in Susac syndrome. The RNA, about 0.45 to 1 ug, was put through reverse transcription using random hexamers. MiXCR, run by TCRdb on the immunoSEQ multiplex PCR reads, gives a single entry per CDR3 protein. The profile shows 70,000 to 95,000 distinct CDR3 sequences, over 85% of them singletons. The TCR originated in a human donor with Susac syndrome. Sequenced material: CD8+ T cells from PBMCs.

For the CDR3, the DNA is TGTGCCAGCAGCCAAGATGGAGGGAGGGCCCTCAATGAGCAGTTCTTC. Its protein product is CASSQDGGRALNEQFF. V gene TRBV3-1 combines with J gene TRBJ2-1; 7 positions match TRBD2. Trimming removed 0 bases from V and 6 bases from J; junction bases left unmatched: 8. The CDR3 runs to 16 residues. Germline loops: CDR1 LGHDT, CDR2 YNNKEL (reference sequence).